This TCR beta chain is drawn from a study of cytotoxic CD8 clonotypes in ibrutinib-treated CLL. Study summary: Among patients, around 25 responded partially and 2 completely; approximately 14 then stayed remitted and some twelve progressed after median roughly 68 months. The sample average was roughly 240,000 productive templates and tens of thousands of productive rearrangements.

A 1 in 200,000 to 1 in 1 million T cell depth was the sequencing target. Profiled with immunoSEQ multiplex PCR; TCRdb holds only in-frame clones, not every one. The sample shows 160,000 or so clones, roughly 80% of them seen only once. Study outcomes and limitations: Sustained-remission and progressing patients' sampling times differed.

Regarding this clone: No antigen is known for it.

CDR3 length: 14 amino acids. Trimming cost V 5 bases and J 4 bases; bases outside gene matches: 4. Germline CDR1 and CDR2: SGDLS and YYNGEE. The source is a human donor with chronic lymphocytic leukemia. This chain connects TRBV9 to TRBJ2-1, with 9 bases that match TRBD2. Specimen: PBMCs, collected after 12 months of ibrutinib treatment. CDR3 nucleotides: TGTGCCAGCAGAGCTAGCGGGGCATACAATGAGCAGTTCTTC. Protein sequence: CASRASGAYNEQFF. Complete variable domain (other parts from reference TRBV9 and TRBJ2-1): DSGVTQTPKHLITATGQRVTLRCSPRSGDLSVYWYQQSLDQGLQFLIQYYNGEERAKGNILERFSAQQFPDLHSELNLSSLELGDSALYFCASRASGAYNEQFFGPGTRLTVL.